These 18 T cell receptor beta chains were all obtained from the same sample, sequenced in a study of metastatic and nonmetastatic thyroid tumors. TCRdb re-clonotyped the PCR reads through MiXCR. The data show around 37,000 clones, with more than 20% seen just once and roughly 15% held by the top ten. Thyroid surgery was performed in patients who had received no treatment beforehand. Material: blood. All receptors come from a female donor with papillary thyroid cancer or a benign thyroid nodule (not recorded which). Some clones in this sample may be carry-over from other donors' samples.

This chain's CDR3 is CANTSRDNYNEQFF. In DNA, the CDR3 is TGTGCCAACACTTCGCGGGACAACTACAATGAGCAGTTCTTC. V and J are TRBV7-9 and TRBJ2-1, with D perhaps matching TRBD1 or TRBD2 (6 bases each). CDR1 is SEHNR, CDR2 FQNEAQ, per germline (reference sequence). The CDR3 is made up of 14 amino acids. V was trimmed by 10 bases and J by 3 bases, leaving 16 bases between them.

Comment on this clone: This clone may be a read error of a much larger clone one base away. The DNA of the CDR3 is TGCAGTGCTTTGACTAGCGGGACTTCATACAATGAGCAGTTCTTC. Translation gives CSALTSGTSYNEQFF. The chain has TRBV20-1 and TRBJ2-1, with 11 bases identical to TRBD2. CDR3 length equals 15 residues. Per germline, CDR1 DFQATT and CDR2 SNEGSKA (reference sequence). V lost 5 bases to trimming and J lost 4 bases; unmatched junction nucleotides: 7.

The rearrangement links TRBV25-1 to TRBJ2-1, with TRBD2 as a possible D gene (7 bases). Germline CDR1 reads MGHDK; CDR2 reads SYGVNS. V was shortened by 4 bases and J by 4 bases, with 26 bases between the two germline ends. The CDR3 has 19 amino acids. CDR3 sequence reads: CASSVPSGTTNLIYNEQFF. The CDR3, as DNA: TGTGCCAGCAGTGTACCCAGCGGGACAACTAACCTGATTTACAATGAGCAGTTCTTC.

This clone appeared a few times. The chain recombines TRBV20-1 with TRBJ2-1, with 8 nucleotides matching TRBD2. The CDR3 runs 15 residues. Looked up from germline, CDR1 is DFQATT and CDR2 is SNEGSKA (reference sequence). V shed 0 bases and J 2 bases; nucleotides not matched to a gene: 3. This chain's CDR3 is CSARDRREAYNEQFF. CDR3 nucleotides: TGCAGTGCTAGAGATAGGCGGGAGGCCTACAATGAGCAGTTCTTC.

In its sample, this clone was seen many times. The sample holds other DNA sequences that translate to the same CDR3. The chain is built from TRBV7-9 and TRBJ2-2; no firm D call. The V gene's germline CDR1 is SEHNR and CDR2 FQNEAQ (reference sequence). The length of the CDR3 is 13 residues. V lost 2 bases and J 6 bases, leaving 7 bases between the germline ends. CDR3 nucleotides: TGTGCCAGCAGCTTACTTGGACCCGGGGAGCTGTTTTTT. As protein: CASSLLGPGELFF.

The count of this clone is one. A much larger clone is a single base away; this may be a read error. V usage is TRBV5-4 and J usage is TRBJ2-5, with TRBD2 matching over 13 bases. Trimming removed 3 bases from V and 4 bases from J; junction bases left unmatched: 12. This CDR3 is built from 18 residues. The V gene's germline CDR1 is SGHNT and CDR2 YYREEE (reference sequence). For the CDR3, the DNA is TGTGCCAGCAGCTCACAGACTAGCGGGAGGTCCTCGGGAGAGACCCAGTACTTC. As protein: CASSSQTSGRSSGETQYF.

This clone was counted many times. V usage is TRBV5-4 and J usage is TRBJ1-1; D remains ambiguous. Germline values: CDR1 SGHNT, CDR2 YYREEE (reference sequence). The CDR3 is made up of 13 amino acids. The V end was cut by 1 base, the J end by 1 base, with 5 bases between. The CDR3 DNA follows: TGTGCCAGCAGCTTGAGTCAGAACACTGAAGCTTTCTTT. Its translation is CASSLSQNTEAFF. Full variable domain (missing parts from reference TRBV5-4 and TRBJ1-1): ETGVTQSPTHLIKTRGQQVTLRCSSQSGHNTVSWYQQALGQGPQFIFQYYREEENGRGNFPPRFSGLQFPNYSSELNVNALELDDSALYLCASSLSQNTEAFFGQGTRLTVV.

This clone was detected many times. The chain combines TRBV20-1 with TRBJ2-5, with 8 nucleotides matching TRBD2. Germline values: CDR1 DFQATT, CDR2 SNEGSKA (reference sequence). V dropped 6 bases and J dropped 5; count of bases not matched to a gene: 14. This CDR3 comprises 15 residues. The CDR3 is CSAPSGSNRPETQYF. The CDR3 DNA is TGCAGTGCCCCAAGCGGGAGTAACCGTCCGGAGACCCAGTACTTC.

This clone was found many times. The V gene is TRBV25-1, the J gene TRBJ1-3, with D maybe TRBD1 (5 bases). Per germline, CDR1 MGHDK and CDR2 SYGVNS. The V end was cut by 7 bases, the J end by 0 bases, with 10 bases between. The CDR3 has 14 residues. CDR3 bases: TGTGCCAGCACCGGGACTTACTCTGGAAACACCATATATTTT. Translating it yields CASTGTYSGNTIYF.

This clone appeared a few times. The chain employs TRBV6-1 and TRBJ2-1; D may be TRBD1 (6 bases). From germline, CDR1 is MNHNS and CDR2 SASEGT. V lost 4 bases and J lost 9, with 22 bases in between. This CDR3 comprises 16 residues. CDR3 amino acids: CASSALGAAGQSEQFF. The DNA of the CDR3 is TGTGCCAGCAGTGCCCTGGGGGCGGCAGGGCAGAGTGAGCAGTTCTTC.

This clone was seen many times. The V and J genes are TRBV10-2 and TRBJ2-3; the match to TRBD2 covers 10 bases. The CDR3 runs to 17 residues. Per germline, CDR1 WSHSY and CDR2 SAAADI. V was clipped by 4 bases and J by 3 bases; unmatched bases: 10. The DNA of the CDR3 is TGCGCCAGCAGTGCGGCTAGCGGGAGCATTGTTACAGATACGCAGTATTTT. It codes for CASSAASGSIVTDTQYF.

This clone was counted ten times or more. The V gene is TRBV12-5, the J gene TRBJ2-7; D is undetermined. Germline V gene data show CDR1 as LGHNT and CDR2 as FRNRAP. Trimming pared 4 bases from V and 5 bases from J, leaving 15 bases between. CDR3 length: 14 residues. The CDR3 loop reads CASGSGFIADEQYF. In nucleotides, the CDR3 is TGTGCTAGTGGTTCGGGCTTCATTGCGGACGAGCAGTACTTC.

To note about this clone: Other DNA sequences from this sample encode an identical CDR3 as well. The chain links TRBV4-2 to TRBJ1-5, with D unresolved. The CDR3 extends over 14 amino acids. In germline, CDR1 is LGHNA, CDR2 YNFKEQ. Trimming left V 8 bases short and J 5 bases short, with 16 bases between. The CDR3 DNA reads TGTGCCAGCGCCCCGGTCCGGCCAGATCAGCCCCAGCATTTT. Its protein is CASAPVRPDQPQHF.

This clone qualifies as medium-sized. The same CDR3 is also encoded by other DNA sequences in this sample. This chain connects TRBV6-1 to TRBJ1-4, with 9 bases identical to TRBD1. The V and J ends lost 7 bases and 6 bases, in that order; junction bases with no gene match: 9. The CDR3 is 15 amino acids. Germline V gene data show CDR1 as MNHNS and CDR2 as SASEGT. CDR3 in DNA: TGTGCCAGCAAGGCGAGAGGACAGGGGTATGAAAAACTGTTTTTT. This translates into CASKARGQGYEKLFF.

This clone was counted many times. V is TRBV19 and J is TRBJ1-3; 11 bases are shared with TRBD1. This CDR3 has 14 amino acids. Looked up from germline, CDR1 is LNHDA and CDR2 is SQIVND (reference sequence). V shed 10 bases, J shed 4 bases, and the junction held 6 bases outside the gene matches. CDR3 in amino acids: CATLDRGLGNTIYF. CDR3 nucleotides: TGTGCCACTCTGGACAGGGGGCTCGGAAACACCATATATTTT.

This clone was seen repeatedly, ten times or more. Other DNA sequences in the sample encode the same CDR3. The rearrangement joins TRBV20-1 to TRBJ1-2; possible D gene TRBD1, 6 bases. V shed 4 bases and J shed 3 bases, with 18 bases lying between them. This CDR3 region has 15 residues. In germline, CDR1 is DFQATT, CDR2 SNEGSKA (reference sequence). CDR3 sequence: CSAITGTGGDYGYTF. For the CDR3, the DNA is TGCAGTGCTATAACCGGGACGGGGGGCGACTATGGCTACACCTTC.

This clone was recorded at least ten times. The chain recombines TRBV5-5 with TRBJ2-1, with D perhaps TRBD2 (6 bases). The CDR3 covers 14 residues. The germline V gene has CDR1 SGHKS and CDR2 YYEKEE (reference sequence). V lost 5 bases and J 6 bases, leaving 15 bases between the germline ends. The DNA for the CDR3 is TGTGCCAGCAGTGAGCGGACTACCTCCAATGAGCAGTTCTTC. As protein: CASSERTTSNEQFF.

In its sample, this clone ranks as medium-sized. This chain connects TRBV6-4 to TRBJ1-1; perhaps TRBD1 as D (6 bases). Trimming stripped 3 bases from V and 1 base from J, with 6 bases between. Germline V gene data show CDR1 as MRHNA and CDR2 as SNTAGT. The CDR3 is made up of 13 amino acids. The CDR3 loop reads CASSEGQNTEAFF. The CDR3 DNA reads TGTGCCAGCAGTGAGGGACAGAACACTGAAGCTTTCTTT.